This T cell receptor beta chain was observed in a study of post-analysis software for immune sequencing data. Study-wide context: The cohort encompassed relapsing-remitting, secondary progressive and progressive-relapsing multiple sclerosis disease courses.

This clonotype turned up a few times. What it binds is unknown. Study results and limitations: Controls' normalized Chao1 diversity significantly exceeded that of multiple sclerosis patients. Patients showed TRBV5-6, TRBV5-1 and TRBV20-1 among 4 or 5 TRBV segments more frequent than in controls.

cDNA libraries for TCR beta contained unique molecular identifiers. Around 500,000 cDNA molecules were recovered from an input of about 1 to 10 million T cells. In TCRdb, the PCR reads were re-called with MiXCR into one record per CDR3 protein. The data contain 700,000 to 800,000 distinct CDR3 sequences, about 27% of them singletons. V was shortened by 8 bases and J by 0 bases, with 13 bases between the two germline ends. CDR1 is SGHTA, CDR2 FQGNSA, per germline. This CDR3 comprises 14 residues. The chain links TRBV7-2 to TRBJ1-1, with D maybe TRBD1 (5 bases). The sequenced material came from blood. The receptor was isolated from a girl under 18 with multiple sclerosis. As DNA, the CDR3 is TGTGCCAGCGGGGGAGGGATCGTGAACACTGAAGCTTTCTTT. The encoded protein is CASGGGIVNTEAFF.